This is a list of T cell receptor beta chains from one sample in a study of regulatory T cells in long-lasting Graves disease. MiXCR, applied by TCRdb to the multiplex PCR reads, yields one record per CDR3 protein. Of a few hundred thousand distinct CDR3 sequences in the sample, roughly 17% were seen once. The same data also contributed to another study, on T cells in Graves' hyperthyroidism and ophthalmopathy.

Specimen: peripheral blood mononuclear cells (PBMCs), collected at new diagnosis, from a patient treated with antithyroid drugs. The receptors come from a woman younger than 30 with Graves disease. The CDR3 runs from the conserved cysteine through the conserved F or W. Each record gives: D gene, clone size, V gene, J gene, CDR3 protein, CDR3 DNA. A D gene is named only where the DNA matches it firmly. Size values are once, few and many counts, or a class for expanded clones, and some rows have none.

d_gene: -
abundance: few
v_gene: TRBV6-2/TRBV6-3
j_gene: TRBJ2-3
CDR3aa: CASSYRRGSPFTDTQYF
CDR3nt: TGTGCCAGCAGTTATCGGCGGGGCAGTCCTTTCACAGATACGCAGTATTTT

d_gene: -
abundance: many
v_gene: TRBV30
j_gene: TRBJ1-2
CDR3aa: CAWSGGLGYGYTF
CDR3nt: TGTGCCTGGAGTGGAGGGCTAGGGTATGGCTACACCTTC

d_gene: TRBD1
abundance: -
v_gene: TRBV10-3
j_gene: TRBJ1-1
CDR3aa: CAISESGQGMNTEAFF
CDR3nt: TGTGCCATCAGTGAGTCTGGACAGGGAATGAACACTGAAGCTTTCTTT

d_gene: TRBD2
abundance: -
v_gene: TRBV20-1
j_gene: TRBJ2-3
CDR3aa: CSARGLAGGRATQYF
CDR3nt: TGCAGTGCTAGAGGACTAGCGGGCGGTCGAGCTACGCAGTATTTT

d_gene: -
abundance: many
v_gene: TRBV5-1
j_gene: TRBJ1-1
CDR3aa: CASSLSGNEAFF
CDR3nt: TGCGCCAGCAGCTTGTCAGGCAATGAAGCTTTCTTT

d_gene: -
abundance: few
v_gene: TRBV20-1
j_gene: TRBJ1-4
CDR3aa: CSARDLSVGDEKLFF
CDR3nt: TGCAGTGCTAGAGACCTGTCCGTGGGTGATGAAAAACTGTTTTTT

d_gene: -
abundance: many
v_gene: TRBV6-1
j_gene: TRBJ1-4
CDR3aa: CASSVGQVNEKLFF
CDR3nt: TGTGCCAGCAGCGTCGGGCAAGTTAATGAAAAACTGTTTTTT

d_gene: TRBD1
abundance: few
v_gene: TRBV7-9
j_gene: TRBJ2-1
CDR3aa: CASTRSGQAIPNEQFF
CDR3nt: TGTGCCAGCACCCGATCAGGACAGGCGATTCCCAATGAGCAGTTCTTC

d_gene: -
abundance: -
v_gene: TRBV5-1
j_gene: TRBJ1-5
CDR3aa: CASSLWGSSNQPQHF
CDR3nt: TGCGCCAGCAGCTTGTGGGGGTCTAGCAATCAGCCCCAGCATTTT

d_gene: -
abundance: many
v_gene: TRBV28
j_gene: TRBJ2-5
CDR3aa: CASSPLGSSPETQYF
CDR3nt: TGTGCCAGCAGCCCCCTGGGTAGCTCCCCAGAGACCCAGTACTTC

d_gene: TRBD1
abundance: many
v_gene: TRBV5-1
j_gene: TRBJ1-1
CDR3aa: CASSRGQGARYTEAFF
CDR3nt: TGCGCCAGCAGCCGTGGACAGGGGGCTCGGTACACTGAAGCTTTCTTT

d_gene: -
abundance: many
v_gene: TRBV5-1
j_gene: TRBJ2-7
CDR3aa: CASSLAARGEQYF
CDR3nt: TGCGCCAGCAGCTTGGCCGCGAGGGGCGAGCAGTACTTC

d_gene: -
abundance: -
v_gene: TRBV6-1
j_gene: TRBJ1-4
CDR3aa: CASSPRKGRGDEKLFF
CDR3nt: TGTGCCAGCAGCCCCCGGAAGGGCCGGGGTGATGAAAAACTGTTTTTT

d_gene: -
abundance: many
v_gene: TRBV28
j_gene: TRBJ1-3
CDR3aa: CASSLEGSSGNTIYF
CDR3nt: TGTGCCAGCAGTTTAGAAGGGAGCTCTGGAAACACCATATATTTT

d_gene: -
abundance: -
v_gene: TRBV25-1
j_gene: TRBJ1-1
CDR3aa: CASSRRSGTEAFF
CDR3nt: TGTGCCAGCAGTAGGCGGAGCGGAACTGAAGCTTTCTTT

d_gene: -
abundance: few
v_gene: TRBV6-2/TRBV6-3
j_gene: TRBJ1-2
CDR3aa: CASSLQWIYGYTF
CDR3nt: TGTGCCAGCAGTTTACAATGGATCTATGGCTACACCTTC

d_gene: -
abundance: many
v_gene: TRBV6-1
j_gene: TRBJ2-1
CDR3aa: CASRGTIRNEQFF
CDR3nt: TGTGCCAGCAGGGGGACCATAAGGAATGAGCAGTTCTTC

d_gene: -
abundance: many
v_gene: TRBV20-1
j_gene: TRBJ2-5
CDR3aa: CSARDIQGSFQETQYF
CDR3nt: TGCAGTGCTAGAGATATTCAGGGGAGCTTTCAAGAGACCCAGTACTTC

d_gene: TRBD1
abundance: -
v_gene: TRBV5-1
j_gene: TRBJ2-5
CDR3aa: CASSSRQGADETQYF
CDR3nt: TGCGCCAGCAGCTCCCGACAGGGGGCGGATGAGACCCAGTACTTC

d_gene: -
abundance: -
v_gene: TRBV7-9
j_gene: TRBJ2-7
CDR3aa: CASSTTSVGEQYF
CDR3nt: TGTGCCAGCAGCACGACTAGTGTCGGCGAGCAGTACTTC

d_gene: -
abundance: -
v_gene: TRBV6-1
j_gene: TRBJ1-4
CDR3aa: CASKGQTNEKLFF
CDR3nt: TGTGCCAGCAAGGGACAAACAAATGAAAAACTGTTTTTT

d_gene: -
abundance: many
v_gene: TRBV7-3
j_gene: TRBJ1-5
CDR3aa: CASSLKDNQPQHF
CDR3nt: TGTGCCAGCAGCTTAAAAGATAATCAGCCCCAGCATTTT

d_gene: TRBD1
abundance: many
v_gene: TRBV3-1
j_gene: TRBJ1-1
CDR3aa: CASSRRTGADTEAFF
CDR3nt: TGCGCCAGCAGCCGAAGGACAGGGGCGGACACTGAAGCTTTCTTT

d_gene: -
abundance: many
v_gene: TRBV7-9
j_gene: TRBJ2-1
CDR3aa: CASSLFKARGGLGNEQFF
CDR3nt: TGTGCCAGCAGCTTATTTAAGGCCCGCGGGGGCCTAGGGAATGAGCAGTTCTTC

d_gene: TRBD1
abundance: many
v_gene: TRBV7-3
j_gene: TRBJ2-5
CDR3aa: CASSFGQGWQETQYF
CDR3nt: TGTGCCAGCAGCTTCGGACAGGGCTGGCAAGAGACCCAGTACTTC

d_gene: -
abundance: many
v_gene: TRBV7-9
j_gene: TRBJ2-1
CDR3aa: CASSPHKNEQFF
CDR3nt: TGTGCCAGCAGCCCCCACAAGAATGAGCAGTTCTTC

d_gene: TRBD1
abundance: many
v_gene: TRBV28
j_gene: TRBJ2-7
CDR3aa: CASTYYTGTGGNEQYF
CDR3nt: TGTGCCAGCACCTATTATACCGGGACAGGGGGCAACGAGCAGTACTTC

d_gene: -
abundance: many
v_gene: TRBV4-1
j_gene: TRBJ2-7
CDR3aa: CASSQDGGRGGYEQYF
CDR3nt: TGCGCCAGCAGCCAAGATGGAGGCAGGGGCGGCTACGAGCAGTACTTC

d_gene: -
abundance: many
v_gene: TRBV3-1
j_gene: TRBJ2-3
CDR3aa: CASSQITDTQYF
CDR3nt: TGTGCCAGCAGCCAGATAACAGATACGCAGTATTTT

d_gene: -
abundance: few
v_gene: TRBV28
j_gene: TRBJ1-3
CDR3aa: CASSLVMHTSSGNTIYF
CDR3nt: TGTGCCAGCAGTTTAGTAATGCACACAAGCTCTGGAAACACCATATATTTT

d_gene: -
abundance: -
v_gene: TRBV6-1
j_gene: TRBJ1-1
CDR3aa: CASSEAGRNTEAFF
CDR3nt: TGTGCCAGCAGTGAAGCGGGGAGGAACACTGAAGCTTTCTTT

d_gene: -
abundance: many
v_gene: TRBV20-1
j_gene: TRBJ2-5
CDR3aa: CSVLMGLGAVETQYF
CDR3nt: TGCAGTGTCCTTATGGGGTTAGGGGCGGTAGAGACCCAGTACTTC

d_gene: TRBD2
abundance: many
v_gene: TRBV27
j_gene: TRBJ2-4
CDR3aa: CASSFPAAGDAKNIQYF
CDR3nt: TGTGCCAGCAGTTTCCCGGCGGCGGGAGACGCCAAAAACATTCAGTACTTC

d_gene: -
abundance: many
v_gene: TRBV29-1
j_gene: TRBJ1-1
CDR3aa: CSVGAGNTEAFF
CDR3nt: TGCAGCGTTGGGGCGGGAAACACTGAAGCTTTCTTT

d_gene: -
abundance: -
v_gene: TRBV10-3
j_gene: TRBJ2-5
CDR3aa: CAIGVGQETQYF
CDR3nt: TGTGCCATCGGCGTAGGGCAAGAGACCCAGTACTTC

d_gene: -
abundance: many
v_gene: TRBV7-2
j_gene: TRBJ2-7
CDR3aa: CASSFWAQGYEQYF
CDR3nt: TGTGCCAGCAGCTTCTGGGCGCAGGGCTACGAGCAGTACTTC

d_gene: -
abundance: -
v_gene: TRBV7-3
j_gene: TRBJ2-3
CDR3aa: CASSPSVGLGTDTQYF
CDR3nt: TGTGCCAGCAGCCCCTCGGTGGGGCTGGGCACAGATACGCAGTATTTT

d_gene: -
abundance: few
v_gene: TRBV5-1
j_gene: TRBJ2-7
CDR3aa: CASSQHPSDPAGEQYF
CDR3nt: TGCGCCAGCAGTCAGCACCCTAGCGACCCGGCGGGGGAGCAGTACTTC

d_gene: -
abundance: -
v_gene: TRBV19
j_gene: TRBJ1-4
CDR3aa: CASSIGPFANEKLFF
CDR3nt: TGTGCCAGTAGTATCGGACCGTTCGCGAATGAAAAACTGTTTTTT

d_gene: TRBD1
abundance: -
v_gene: TRBV19
j_gene: TRBJ1-5
CDR3aa: CASSIRDRPNQPQHF
CDR3nt: TGTGCCAGTAGTATCCGGGACAGACCCAATCAGCCCCAGCATTTT

d_gene: -
abundance: -
v_gene: TRBV5-1
j_gene: TRBJ1-3
CDR3aa: CASSLAVGRSGNTIYF
CDR3nt: TGCGCCAGCAGCTTGGCCGTTGGCAGGTCTGGAAACACCATATATTTT

d_gene: TRBD1
abundance: -
v_gene: TRBV20-1
j_gene: TRBJ1-5
CDR3aa: CSARQTGRRNQPQHF
CDR3nt: TGCAGTGCTAGACAGACAGGGAGGCGCAATCAGCCCCAGCATTTT

d_gene: -
abundance: many
v_gene: TRBV20-1
j_gene: TRBJ2-1
CDR3aa: CSAPVPSQEYNEQFF
CDR3nt: TGCAGTGCTCCGGTCCCCTCACAGGAATACAATGAGCAGTTCTTC

d_gene: TRBD1
abundance: many
v_gene: TRBV6-9
j_gene: TRBJ2-1
CDR3aa: CASSYLVRPRTGGSYNEQFF
CDR3nt: TGTGCCAGCAGTTACTTGGTCCGGCCGCGGACAGGGGGCAGCTACAATGAGCAGTTCTTC

d_gene: TRBD2
abundance: many
v_gene: TRBV7-3
j_gene: TRBJ2-3
CDR3aa: CASSLRLAGADTQYF
CDR3nt: TGTGCCAGCAGCTTAAGACTAGCGGGAGCAGATACGCAGTATTTT